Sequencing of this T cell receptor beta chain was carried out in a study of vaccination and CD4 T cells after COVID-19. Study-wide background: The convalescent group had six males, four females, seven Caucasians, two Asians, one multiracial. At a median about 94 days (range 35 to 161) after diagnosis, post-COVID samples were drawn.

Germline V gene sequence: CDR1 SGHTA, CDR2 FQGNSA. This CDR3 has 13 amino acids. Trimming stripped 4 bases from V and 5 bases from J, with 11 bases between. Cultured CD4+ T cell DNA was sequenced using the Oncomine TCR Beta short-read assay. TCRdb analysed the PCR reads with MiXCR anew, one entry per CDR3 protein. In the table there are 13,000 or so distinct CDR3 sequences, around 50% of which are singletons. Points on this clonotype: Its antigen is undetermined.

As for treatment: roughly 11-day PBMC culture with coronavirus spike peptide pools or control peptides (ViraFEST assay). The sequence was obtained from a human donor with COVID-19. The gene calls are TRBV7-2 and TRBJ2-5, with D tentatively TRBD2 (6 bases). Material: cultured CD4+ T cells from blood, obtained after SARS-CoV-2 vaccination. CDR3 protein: CASSSWLAETQYF. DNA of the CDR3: TGTGCCAGCAGCTCATGGCTAGCGGAGACCCAGTACTTC.